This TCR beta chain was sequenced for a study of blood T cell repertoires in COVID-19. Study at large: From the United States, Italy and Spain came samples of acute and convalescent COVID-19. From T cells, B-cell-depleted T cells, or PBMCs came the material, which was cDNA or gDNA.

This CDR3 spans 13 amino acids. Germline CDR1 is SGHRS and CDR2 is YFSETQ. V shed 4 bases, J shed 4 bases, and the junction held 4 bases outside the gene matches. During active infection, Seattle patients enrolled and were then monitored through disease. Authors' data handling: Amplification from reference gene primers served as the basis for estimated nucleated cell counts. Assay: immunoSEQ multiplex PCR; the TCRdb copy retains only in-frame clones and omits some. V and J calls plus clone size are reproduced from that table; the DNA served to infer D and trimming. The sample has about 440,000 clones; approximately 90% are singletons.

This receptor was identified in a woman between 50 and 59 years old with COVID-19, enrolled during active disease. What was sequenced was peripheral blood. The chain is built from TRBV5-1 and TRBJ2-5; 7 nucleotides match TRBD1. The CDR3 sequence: CASSAGQVETQYF. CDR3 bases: TGCGCCAGCAGCGCCGGACAGGTAGAGACCCAGTACTTC.